This TCR beta chain was sequenced for a study of cytomegalovirus exposure and HLA in healthy donors. J was trimmed by 6 bases and V by 4 bases; bases with no gene match: 5. Germline V gives CDR1 SGHTA, CDR2 FQGNSA. There are 14 residues in the CDR3. Study-level points and caveats: Most TCR beta V segments were productive about 87% or about 30% of the time in an earlier analysis. The authors later found most CMV-associated TCR beta chains appeared HLA-restricted. In a later analysis, V- and J-gene trimming of beta chains associated with a DCLRE1C missense variant, replicated independently.

As regards this clone: No antigen is known for it.

The PCR used 60 Vbeta and 13 Jbeta primers. Sequenced by immunoSEQ multiplex PCR; TCRdb stores in-frame clones only, minus some. The sample carries 200,000 to 250,000 clones, approximately 90% recorded once. This cohort consisted of healthy bone marrow donors. This clonotype was obtained from a woman between 18 and 29 years old in good health and CMV-seronegative. What was sequenced was PBMCs. The genes are TRBV7-2 and TRBJ2-7; 11 nucleotides agree with TRBD1. The CDR3 region has the DNA TGTGCCAGCAGCTCCGGACAGGGGGCCATCGAGCAGTACTTC. Amino acids: CASSSGQGAIEQYF.